Reported below is one TCR beta chain. These data belong to a study of T cell responses to AZD1222 COVID-19 vaccine. Germline assignment: CDR1 SGHNT and CDR2 YYREEE (reference sequence). CDR3 length: 17 amino acids. Trimming removed 2 bases at V and 0 bases at J, with 17 bases between. Using immunoSEQ multiplex PCR, the repertoire was profiled, and TCRdb retains in-frame clones only, with some absent. The sample yields 140,000 to 150,000 clones, 93% seen once. V and J are TRBV5-4 and TRBJ2-5, with D perhaps TRBD2 (6 bases). The clonotype was recovered from an adult in good health. The specimen comprised peripheral blood, sampled on day 0 of AZD1222 vaccination. DNA for the CDR3: TGTGCCAGCAGCTTCAATAGCGGAGCGCGACACCAAGAGACCCAGTACTTC. The encoded protein is CASSFNSGARHQETQYF.